This TCR beta chain was recovered during a study of blood T cells in healthy people across ages. Study-level results: Roughly linear age-related decline in beta diversity appeared, significant by age around 36.

The CDR3 length is 16 residues. Trimming left V 1 base short and J 0 bases short, with 7 bases between. Per the germline V gene, CDR1 is KGHSH and CDR2 is LQKENI. This clonotype was seen a handful of times. Its antigen remains unknown. The sample, 7.5 to 10 milliliters of peripheral blood, was drawn from each donor. The second PCR ran about 6 to 12 cycles with a sample-barcoded 5' primer and J-beta primers. TCRdb re-analysed the 5' RACE reads in MiXCR, keeping a single row per CDR3 protein. The sample yields about 1,500,000 distinct CDR3 sequences, about 30% seen once. This sequence was found in a woman aged 25 to 39 in good health. Sample: blood. The rearrangement links TRBV18 to TRBJ2-6, with D unclear. Here the CDR3 DNA reads TGTGCCAGCTCACCACTGGAACGCTCTGGGGCCAACGTCCTGACTTTC. As protein: CASSPLERSGANVLTF.